Listed here are 24 T cell receptor beta chains from one sample, sequenced in a study of T cell repertoires in cytomegalovirus infection. No cognate antigen is known for these TCRs. TCRdb fed the reads into MiXCR, producing one record per CDR3 protein. The data contain some 920,000 distinct CDR3 sequences, around 31% of them seen just once; the ten biggest clones take up over 13%. The sequencing here drew on cultured CD8+ T cells from PBMCs, taken from culture after CMV antigen stimulation. The receptors were gathered from a human donor in good health (CMV status not recorded). Some clones in this sample may be carry-over from other donors' samples.

Only a few counts were recorded for this clonotype. The chain carries TRBV7-9 and TRBJ2-1, with a weak D call TRBD1 (7 bases). V dropped 5 bases and J dropped 4 bases, with 18 bases sitting between them. Germline V gene data show CDR1 as SEHNR and CDR2 as FQNEAQ (reference sequence). The CDR3 spans 16 residues. CDR3 DNA sequence: TGTGCCAGCAGCCTAGGAGGGGGCCCCTATTACAATGAGCAGTTCTTC. Its translation is CASSLGGGPYYNEQFF.

This clonotype was observed a handful of times. Written as DNA, the CDR3 is TGTGCCAGCTCACCAGAGACAGCTACTGAAGCTTTCTTT. This sequence encodes CASSPETATEAFF. The gene calls are TRBV18 and TRBJ1-1; weak D call: TRBD1 (5 bases). The V gene lost 2 bases and the J gene lost 5 bases, with 9 bases spanning the gap. Germline V gene data show CDR1 as KGHSH and CDR2 as LQKENI. The CDR3 sequence is 13 residues long.

The rearrangement joins TRBV27 to TRBJ2-7; TRBD1 might be the D (6 bases). Germline CDR1 reads MNHEY; CDR2 reads SMNVEV (reference sequence). V was trimmed by 6 bases and J by 3 bases, leaving 21 bases between them. The CDR3 loop spans 16 amino acids. The CDR3 reads CASSRTGNLQHYEQYV. The CDR3 region has the DNA TGTGCCAGCAGCCGAACAGGGAACTTACAACACTACGAGCAGTACGTC.

Comment on this clonotype: The junction does not match germline at one end; this may be a read error. The chain joins TRBV6-6 to TRBJ2-3; 9 bases match TRBD2. CDR1 is MNHNY and CDR2 is SVGAGI in the germline V gene (reference sequence). This CDR3 spans 17 amino acids. The DNA of the CDR3 is TGTGCCCGCAGTTACTCTTTGCGGGGGGGTAGCACAGATACGCAGTATTTT. Encoded protein: CARSYSLRGGSTDTQYF.

This clonotype was seen more than once but under ten times. This chain uses TRBV11-2 with TRBJ1-6; no firm D call. Germline V CDR1 and CDR2: SGHAT, FQNNGV. With 5 bases removed from V and 9 bases from J, the gap between germline ends came to 8 bases. The CDR3 consists of 12 residues. For the CDR3, the DNA is TGTGCCAGCAGCCCCTACAGTTCACCCCTCCACTTT. This translates into CASSPYSSPLHF.

The chain combines TRBV19 with TRBJ2-2; no reliable D call. V was shortened by 5 bases and J by 1 base, with 14 bases between the two germline ends. CDR3 length equals 16 residues. Looked up from germline, CDR1 is LNHDA and CDR2 is SQIVND (reference sequence). The CDR3 reads CASSLGLAQNTGELFF. The CDR3 DNA is TGTGCCAGTAGTTTGGGTTTGGCCCAGAACACCGGGGAGCTGTTTTTT.

The chain has TRBV19 and TRBJ2-1; D gene unclear. The V end lost 7 bases, the J end lost 0 bases, and 13 bases lay between the germline ends. Per the germline V gene, CDR1 is LNHDA and CDR2 is SQIVND (reference sequence). CDR3 length: 15 residues. The CDR3: CASTDSGSSYNEQFF. CDR3 DNA sequence: TGTGCCAGTACCGATAGTGGGTCCTCCTACAATGAGCAGTTCTTC.

This clonotype was found a few times. This chain connects TRBV6-5 to TRBJ1-1; 8 bases are a match to TRBD1. CDR1 MNHEY and CDR2 SVGAGI come from the germline V gene. The CDR3 has 17 residues. The V gene end was trimmed by 3 bases and the J gene end by 1 base; junction bases not matched to a gene: 10. The chain's CDR3 is CASSYRPPGTGNTEAFF. The CDR3 nucleotides are TGTGCCAGCAGTTATCGACCCCCCGGGACAGGGAACACTGAAGCTTTCTTT.

This clonotype was counted between two and nine times. The chain carries TRBV29-1 and TRBJ1-2; the D is unclear. Germline assignment: CDR1 SQVTM and CDR2 ANQGSEA. This CDR3 region has 11 residues. V dropped 6 bases and J dropped 2 bases, with 7 bases sitting between them. CDR3 protein: CSVKGNYGYTF. The CDR3 nucleotides read TGCAGCGTCAAAGGGAACTATGGCTACACCTTC.

This clonotype was seen more than once but under ten times. The chain recombines TRBV6-2 or TRBV6-3 with TRBJ1-2, with 7 bases fitting TRBD1. V gave up 2 bases and J gave up 5 bases; unmatched junction bases: 2. Germline V gene data show CDR1 as MNHEY and CDR2 as SVGEGT. The CDR3 is 13 residues long. For the CDR3, the DNA is TGTGCCAGCAGTTACGACAGGGAGTATGGCTACACCTTC. As protein: CASSYDREYGYTF.

The rearrangement uses TRBV7-9 and TRBJ1-6; TRBD1 is a possible D gene (5 bases). CDR3 length: 18 amino acids. V was pared by 4 bases and J by 9 bases, with 25 bases between. CDR1 and CDR2 from the germline V gene are SEHNR and FQNEAQ (reference sequence). The DNA for the CDR3 is TGTGCCAGCAGCTCAAGCGCCGAAGTTACCTTAGGGGCTTCACCCCTCCACTTT. Its translation: CASSSSAEVTLGASPLHF.

The chain recombines TRBV7-3 with TRBJ2-1, with 9 bases fitting TRBD2. The junction had 6 bases not matched to a gene; V was cut back by 3 bases and J by 9 bases. Germline CDR1 reads SGHTA; CDR2 reads FQGTGA. This CDR3 contains 14 residues. The CDR3 here is CASSFAGGQSEQFF. The CDR3 coding sequence is TGTGCCAGCAGCTTCGCGGGGGGGCAGAGTGAGCAGTTCTTC.

This chain links TRBV6-6 with TRBJ1-2; no clear D gene. Between the trimmed V and J ends, which lost 2 bases and 4 bases, there was a span of 14 bases. The CDR3 totals 15 residues. The germline CDR1 and CDR2 sequences are MNHNY and SVGAGI (reference sequence). The CDR3 spells CASSYGVRSAYGYTF. The CDR3 nucleotides read TGTGCCAGCAGTTACGGGGTCCGGTCCGCCTATGGCTACACCTTC.

In its sample, this clonotype was seen many times. CDR3 loop: CGWGVLNTGELFF. Here the CDR3 DNA reads TGTGGATGGGGCGTCTTAAACACCGGGGAGCTGTTTTTT. The V and J genes are TRBV7-8 and TRBJ2-2; possibly TRBD1 for D (5 bases). There are 13 residues in the CDR3. Per germline, CDR1 SGHVS and CDR2 FQNEAQ.

This clonotype was found many times. The V and J genes are TRBV7-9 and TRBJ1-3, with a weak D call TRBD1 (5 bases). This CDR3 spans 12 amino acids. Germline CDR1 is SEHNR and CDR2 is FQNEAQ (reference sequence). Trimming pared 3 bases from V and 6 bases from J, leaving 6 bases between. The CDR3 DNA reads TGTGCCAGCAGCTTGACAGAAAACACCATATATTTT. This sequence encodes CASSLTENTIYF.

J is TRBJ1-1 and V is TRBV6-1, with D unresolved. V lost 4 bases, J lost 1 base, and 4 bases lay in between. Germline assignment: CDR1 MNHNS and CDR2 SASEGT. The CDR3 consists of 12 residues. Here the CDR3 reads CASSGWNTEAFF. The CDR3, as DNA: TGTGCCAGCAGTGGTTGGAACACTGAAGCTTTCTTT.

The chain employs TRBV28 and TRBJ2-2; D remains ambiguous. Trimming took off 6 bases at V and 4 bases at J, with 9 bases between the two ends. The CDR3 covers 13 residues. Germline CDR1 MDHEN, CDR2 SYDVKM. In nucleotides, the CDR3 is TGTGCCAGCAGCTCCAGTGTCACCGGGGAGCTGTTTTTT. Its protein product is CASSSSVTGELFF.

This chain connects TRBV19 to TRBJ1-1; D is unresolved. The CDR3 is made up of 15 amino acids. From germline, CDR1 is LNHDA and CDR2 SQIVND (reference sequence). V lost 3 bases and J lost 1, with 12 bases in between. The CDR3 DNA is TGTGCCAGTAGTATGATAAAGGGAAGGAACACTGAAGCTTTCTTT. It yields the protein CASSMIKGRNTEAFF.

The chain joins TRBV19 to TRBJ1-5; D uncertain. With 3 bases removed from V and 1 base from J, the gap between germline ends came to 22 bases. CDR3 length equals 19 residues. Per the germline V gene, CDR1 is LNHDA and CDR2 is SQIVND (reference sequence). The CDR3 DNA follows: TGTGCCAGTAGTATGGACGTGATGTATATTTTCGGGAGCAATCAGCCCCAGCATTTT. Translated: CASSMDVMYIFGSNQPQHF.

V gene TRBV15 combines with J gene TRBJ2-1; D might be TRBD1 or TRBD2, each matching 6 bases. V gave up 2 bases and J gave up 8 bases, with 13 bases separating them. Germline V lookup: CDR1 LNHNV, CDR2 YYDKDF (reference sequence). The CDR3 spans 14 residues. As DNA, the CDR3 is TGTGCCACCAGCAGATCCGGAGGGGGTGATGAGCAGTTCTTC. The encoded protein is CATSRSGGGDEQFF.

The V call is TRBV27, the J call TRBJ1-2; D remains ambiguous. The V end was cut by 5 bases, the J end by 3 bases, with 13 bases between. The CDR3 consists of 14 residues. The germline CDR1 and CDR2 sequences are MNHEY and SMNVEV (reference sequence). CDR3 in amino acids: CASSPAETYYGYTF. The CDR3 DNA is TGTGCCAGCAGTCCGGCAGAGACTTACTATGGCTACACCTTC.

CDR3 coding DNA: TGTGCCAGCAGTTTCGAGGGGGCGCCTGAAAAACTGTTTTTT. Encoded protein: CASSFEGAPEKLFF. The chain carries TRBV12-3 or TRBV12-4 and TRBJ1-4; TRBD1 agrees at 7 bases. V gave up 3 bases and J gave up 7 bases; unmatched junction bases: 5. There are 14 residues in the CDR3.

A word on this clonotype: Since a much larger clone is just one base distant, this may be a read error. This chain links TRBV27 with TRBJ1-4; D is possibly TRBD1 (6 bases). Germline V lookup: CDR1 MNHEY, CDR2 SMNVEV (reference sequence). CDR3 length: 19 amino acids. CDR3 in amino acids: CANSSQDSQYGVSNEKLFF. CDR3 bases: TGTGCCAACAGTTCCCAGGACAGCCAGTATGGTGTGTCTAATGAAAAACTGTTTTTT.

This chain connects TRBV6-6 to TRBJ2-1; 12 nucleotides match TRBD2. This CDR3 is 17 amino acids long. Germline CDR1 MNHNY, CDR2 SVGAGI (reference sequence). V lost 2 bases and J lost 5; bases outside the gene matches: 7. CDR3 sequence: CASSYGGLAGPDNEQFF. The CDR3 bases are TGTGCCAGCAGTTACGGAGGACTAGCGGGGCCCGACAATGAGCAGTTCTTC.